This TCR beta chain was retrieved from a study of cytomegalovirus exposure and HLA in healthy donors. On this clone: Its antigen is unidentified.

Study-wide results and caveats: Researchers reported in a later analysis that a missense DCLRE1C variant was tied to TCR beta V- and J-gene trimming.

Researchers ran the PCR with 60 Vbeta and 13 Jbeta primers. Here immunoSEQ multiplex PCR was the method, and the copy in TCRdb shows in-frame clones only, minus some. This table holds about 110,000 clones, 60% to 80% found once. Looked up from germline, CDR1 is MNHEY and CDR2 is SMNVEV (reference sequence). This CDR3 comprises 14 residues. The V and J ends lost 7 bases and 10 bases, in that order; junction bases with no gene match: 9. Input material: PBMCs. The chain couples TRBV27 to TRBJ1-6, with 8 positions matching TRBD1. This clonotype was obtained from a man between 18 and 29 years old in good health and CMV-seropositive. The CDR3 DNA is TGTGCCAGCACCCATCCGGACAGGGCATCACCCCTCCACTTT. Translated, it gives CASTHPDRASPLHF.